This entry describes one T cell receptor (beta chain). Per the original methods: Nucleated cell counts were estimated from reference gene primer amplification. Sequencing was performed with immunoSEQ multiplex PCR; in TCRdb, only in-frame clones are kept and a portion is missing. The D gene and trimming were derived from the DNA, and the V and J assignments and clone size from that table. The sample holds approximately 200,000 clones, 75% to 85% seen once. The Seattle site enrolled patients during active infection and followed them longitudinally. Trimming removed 2 bases from V and 3 bases from J, with 11 bases in between. Germline V gene lookup returns CDR1 SGHTA and CDR2 FQGNSA. The CDR3 covers 14 residues. The source of the sample is a study of blood T cell repertoires in COVID-19. Turning to the study itself: Both acute and convalescent COVID-19 samples were obtained from the United States, Italy and Spain. The cDNA or gDNA used as material had been derived from T cells, B-cell-depleted T cells, or PBMCs.

The chain is built from TRBV7-2 and TRBJ2-7; D gene ambiguous. The specimen was peripheral blood. The receptor was isolated from a woman in her 40s with COVID-19, enrolled during active disease. In nucleotides, the CDR3 is TGTGCCAGCAGCTTACTCGCCGGGTTCTACGAGCAGTACTTC. This translates into CASSLLAGFYEQYF.